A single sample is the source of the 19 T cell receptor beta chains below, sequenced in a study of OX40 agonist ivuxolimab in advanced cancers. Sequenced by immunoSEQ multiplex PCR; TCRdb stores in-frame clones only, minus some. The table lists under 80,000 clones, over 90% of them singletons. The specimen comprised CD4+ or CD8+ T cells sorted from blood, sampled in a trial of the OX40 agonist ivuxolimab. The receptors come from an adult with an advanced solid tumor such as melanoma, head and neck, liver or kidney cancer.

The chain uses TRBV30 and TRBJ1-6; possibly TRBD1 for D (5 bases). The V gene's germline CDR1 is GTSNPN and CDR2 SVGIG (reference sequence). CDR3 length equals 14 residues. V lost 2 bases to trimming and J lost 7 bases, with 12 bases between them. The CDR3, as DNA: TGTGCCTGGAGTCTTATCCAGGGAAATTCACCCCTCCACTTT. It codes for CAWSLIQGNSPLHF.

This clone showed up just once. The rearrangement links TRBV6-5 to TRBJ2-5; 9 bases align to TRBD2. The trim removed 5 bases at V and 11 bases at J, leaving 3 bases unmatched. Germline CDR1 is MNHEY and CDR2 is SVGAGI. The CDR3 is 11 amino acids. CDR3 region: CASSNSGGQYF. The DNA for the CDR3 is TGTGCCAGCAGTAATAGCGGGGGTCAGTACTTC.

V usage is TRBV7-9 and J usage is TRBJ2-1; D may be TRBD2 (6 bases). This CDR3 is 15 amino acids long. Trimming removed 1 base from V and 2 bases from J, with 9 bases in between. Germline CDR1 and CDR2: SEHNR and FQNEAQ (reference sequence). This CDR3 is CASSLEGRPYNEQFF. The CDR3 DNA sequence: TGTGCCAGCAGCTTAGAGGGGAGGCCCTACAATGAGCAGTTCTTC.

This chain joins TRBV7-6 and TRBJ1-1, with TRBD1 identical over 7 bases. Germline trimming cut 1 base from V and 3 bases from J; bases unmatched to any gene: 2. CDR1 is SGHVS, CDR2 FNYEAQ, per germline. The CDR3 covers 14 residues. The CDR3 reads CASSLGGQHTEAFF. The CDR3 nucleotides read TGTGCCAGCAGCTTAGGGGGACAGCACACTGAAGCTTTCTTT.

DNA of the CDR3: TGTGCCAGCAGTGTAATCAGGACTGAAGCTTTCTTT. Its protein product is CASSVIRTEAFF. The gene calls are TRBV2 and TRBJ1-1, with unresolved D. The CDR3 is 12 amino acids. The ends were cut back, 4 bases at V and 5 bases at J, with 8 bases in the middle. Per the germline V gene, CDR1 is SNHLY and CDR2 is FYNNEI.

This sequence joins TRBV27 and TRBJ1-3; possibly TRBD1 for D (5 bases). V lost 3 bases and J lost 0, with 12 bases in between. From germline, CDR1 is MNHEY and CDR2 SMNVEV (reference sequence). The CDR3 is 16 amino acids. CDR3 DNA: TGTGCCAGCAGTTTTAGGGGCGCTAACTCTGGAAACACCATATATTTT. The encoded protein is CASSFRGANSGNTIYF.

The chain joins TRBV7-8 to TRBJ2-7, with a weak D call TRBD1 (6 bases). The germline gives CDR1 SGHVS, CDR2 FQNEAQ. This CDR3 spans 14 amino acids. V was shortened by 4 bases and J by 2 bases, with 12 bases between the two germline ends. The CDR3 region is CASSYGQKAYEQYF. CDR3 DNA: TGTGCCAGCAGCTACGGACAGAAAGCCTACGAGCAGTACTTC.

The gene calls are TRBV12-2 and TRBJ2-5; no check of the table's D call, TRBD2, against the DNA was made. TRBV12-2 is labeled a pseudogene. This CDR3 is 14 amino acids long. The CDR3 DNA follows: TGTGCAAGTCGCTTAGGTCTAGCGGAAGAGACCCAGTACTTC. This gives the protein CASRLGLAEETQYF.

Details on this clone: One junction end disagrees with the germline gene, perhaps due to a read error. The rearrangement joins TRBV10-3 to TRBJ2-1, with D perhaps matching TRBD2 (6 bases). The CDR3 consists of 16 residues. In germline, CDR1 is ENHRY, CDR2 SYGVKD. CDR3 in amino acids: CAISEAKAGWGPLLVF. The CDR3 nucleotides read TGTGCCATCAGTGAGGCGAAGGCGGGATGGGGTCCTCTACTAGTCTTC.

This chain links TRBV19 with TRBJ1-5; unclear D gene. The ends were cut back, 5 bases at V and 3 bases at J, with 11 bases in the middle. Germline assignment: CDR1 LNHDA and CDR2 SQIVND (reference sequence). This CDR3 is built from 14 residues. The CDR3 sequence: CASSVSYINQPQHF. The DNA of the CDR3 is TGTGCCAGTAGTGTGAGCTATATCAATCAGCCCCAGCATTTT.

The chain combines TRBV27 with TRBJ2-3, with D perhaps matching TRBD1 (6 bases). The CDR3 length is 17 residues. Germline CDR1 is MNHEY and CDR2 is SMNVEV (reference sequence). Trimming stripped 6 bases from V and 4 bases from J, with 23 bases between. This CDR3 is CASSLNRALGDPDTQYF. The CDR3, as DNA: TGTGCCAGCAGCCTAAACAGGGCCTTGGGTGATCCAGATACGCAGTATTTT.

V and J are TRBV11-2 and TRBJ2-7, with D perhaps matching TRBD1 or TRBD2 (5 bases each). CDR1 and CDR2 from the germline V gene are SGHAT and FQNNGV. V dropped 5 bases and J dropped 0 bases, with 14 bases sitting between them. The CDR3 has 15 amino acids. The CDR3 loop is CASSPGRASSYEQYF. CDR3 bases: TGTGCCAGCAGCCCGGGACGGGCGAGCTCCTACGAGCAGTACTTC.

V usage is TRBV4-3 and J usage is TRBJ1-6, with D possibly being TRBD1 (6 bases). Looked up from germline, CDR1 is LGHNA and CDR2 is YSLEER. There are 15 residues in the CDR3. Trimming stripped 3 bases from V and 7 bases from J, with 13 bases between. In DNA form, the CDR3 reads TGCGCCAGCAGCCAGTACAGGGCGGGGAATTCACCCCTCCACTTT. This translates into CASSQYRAGNSPLHF.

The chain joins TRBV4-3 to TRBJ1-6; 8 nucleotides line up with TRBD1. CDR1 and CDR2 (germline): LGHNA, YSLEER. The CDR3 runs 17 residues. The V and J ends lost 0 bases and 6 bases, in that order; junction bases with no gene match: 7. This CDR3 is CASSQEGRGRSNSPLHF. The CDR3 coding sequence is TGCGCCAGCAGCCAAGAGGGCAGGGGGCGCAGTAATTCACCCCTCCACTTT.

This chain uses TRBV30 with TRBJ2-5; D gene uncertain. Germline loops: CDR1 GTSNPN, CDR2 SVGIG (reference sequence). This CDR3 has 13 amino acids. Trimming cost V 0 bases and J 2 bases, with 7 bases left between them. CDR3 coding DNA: TGTGCCTGGAGTGTATTTGGACAAGAGACCCAGTACTTC. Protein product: CAWSVFGQETQYF.

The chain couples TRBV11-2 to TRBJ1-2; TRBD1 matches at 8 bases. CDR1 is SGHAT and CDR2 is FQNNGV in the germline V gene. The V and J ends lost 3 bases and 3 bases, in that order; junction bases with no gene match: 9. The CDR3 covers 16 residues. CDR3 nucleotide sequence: TGTGCCAGCAGCTTTTCCGACAGGGGCCCTCACTATGGCTACACCTTC. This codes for CASSFSDRGPHYGYTF.

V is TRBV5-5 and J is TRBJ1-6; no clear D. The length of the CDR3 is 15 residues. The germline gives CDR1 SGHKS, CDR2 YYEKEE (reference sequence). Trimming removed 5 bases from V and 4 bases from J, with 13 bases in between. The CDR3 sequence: CASSSSGLYNSPLHF. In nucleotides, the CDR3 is TGTGCCAGCAGTTCCTCGGGCCTTTATAATTCACCCCTCCACTTT. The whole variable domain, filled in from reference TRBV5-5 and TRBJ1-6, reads DAGVTQSPTHLIKTRGQQVTLRCSPISGHKSVSWYQQVLGQGPQFIFQYYEKEERGRGNFPDRFSARQFPNYSSELNVNALLLGDSALYLCASSSSGLYNSPLHFGNGTRLTVT.

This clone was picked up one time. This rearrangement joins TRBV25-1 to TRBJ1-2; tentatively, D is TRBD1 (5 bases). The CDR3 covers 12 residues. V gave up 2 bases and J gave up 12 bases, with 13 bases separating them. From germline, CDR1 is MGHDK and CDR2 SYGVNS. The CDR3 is CASSEGGSQNTF. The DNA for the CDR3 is TGTGCCAGCAGTGAAGGGGGGTCACAGAACACCTTC.

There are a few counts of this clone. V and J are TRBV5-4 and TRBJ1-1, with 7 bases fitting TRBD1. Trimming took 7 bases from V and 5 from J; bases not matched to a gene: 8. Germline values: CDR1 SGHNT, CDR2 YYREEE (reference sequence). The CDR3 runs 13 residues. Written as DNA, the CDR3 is TGTGCCAGCTCAAGACAGGGTTGGACTGAAGCTTTCTTT. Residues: CASSRQGWTEAFF.